This T cell receptor beta chain was captured in a study of graft-versus-host responses after intestinal transplantation. Study as a whole: Recipients obtained multivisceral, liver-intestinal, or isolated intestinal transplants. Study-wide results and caveats: Early declines in HvG clones that occurred post-transplant were associated with peak circulating GvH clone levels.

V lost 1 base to trimming and J lost 4 bases, with 14 bases between them. Germline CDR1 reads SGDLS; CDR2 reads YYNGEE. This CDR3 comprises 15 residues. Sequencing was performed with immunoSEQ multiplex PCR; in TCRdb, only in-frame clones are kept and a portion is missing. The table lists approximately 100,000 clones, over 85% of them singletons, with under 1.5% in the top ten. Of note for this clone: Antigen specificity is unknown.

The rearrangement links TRBV9 to TRBJ1-2; D is uncertain. Sequences were derived from unstimulated CD8+ T cells sorted from spleen or lymph node cells, sampled before intestinal transplant. The sequence was obtained from a human donor who received an intestinal transplant. The CDR3 loop is CASSVSSGRVYGYTF. CDR3 nucleotide sequence: TGTGCCAGCAGCGTATCATCAGGAAGGGTCTATGGCTACACCTTC.